This T cell receptor beta chain was documented in a study of OX40 agonist ivuxolimab in advanced cancers. Germline-derived CDR1 and CDR2 are MNHEY and SMNVEV (reference sequence). CDR3 length: 13 amino acids. The junction had 6 bases not matched to a gene; V was cut back by 8 bases and J by 6 bases. The table came from immunoSEQ multiplex PCR; TCRdb's copy has only in-frame clones and leaves some out. The sample yields about 69,000 clones, approximately 90% seen once. The receptor was derived from an adult with an advanced solid tumor such as melanoma, head and neck, liver or kidney cancer. The J gene is TRBJ2-2, the V gene TRBV27; 7 nucleotides line up with TRBD2. This material consisted of CD4+ or CD8+ T cells sorted from blood, taken in a trial of the OX40 agonist ivuxolimab. CDR3 sequence: CASGQGRAGELFF. CDR3 coding DNA: TGTGCCAGCGGTCAAGGGAGGGCCGGGGAGCTGTTTTTT.